This T cell receptor (beta chain) was documented in a study of T cell repertoires in cytomegalovirus infection. Between the trimmed V and J ends, which lost 7 bases and 11 bases, there was a span of 21 bases. Germline-derived CDR1 and CDR2 are MNHEY and SVGEGT. This CDR3 contains 14 residues. TCRdb independently ran MiXCR on the reads; one entry per CDR3 protein. The sample lists approximately 280,000 distinct CDR3 sequences, less than 25% occurring once. This clonotype was picked up many times. Its antigen is unidentified. V and J are TRBV6-2 or TRBV6-3 and TRBJ1-5; D possibly corresponds to TRBD1 (6 bases). This TCR came from a human donor in good health (CMV status not recorded). Some clones in this sample may be carry-over from other donors' samples. This specimen consisted of cultured PBMCs, obtained from culture after CMV antigen stimulation. The CDR3 here is CASNLQGPLGAQHF. The CDR3 nucleotides read TGTGCCAGCAACCTACAGGGCCCCTTGGGAGCCCAGCATTTT.